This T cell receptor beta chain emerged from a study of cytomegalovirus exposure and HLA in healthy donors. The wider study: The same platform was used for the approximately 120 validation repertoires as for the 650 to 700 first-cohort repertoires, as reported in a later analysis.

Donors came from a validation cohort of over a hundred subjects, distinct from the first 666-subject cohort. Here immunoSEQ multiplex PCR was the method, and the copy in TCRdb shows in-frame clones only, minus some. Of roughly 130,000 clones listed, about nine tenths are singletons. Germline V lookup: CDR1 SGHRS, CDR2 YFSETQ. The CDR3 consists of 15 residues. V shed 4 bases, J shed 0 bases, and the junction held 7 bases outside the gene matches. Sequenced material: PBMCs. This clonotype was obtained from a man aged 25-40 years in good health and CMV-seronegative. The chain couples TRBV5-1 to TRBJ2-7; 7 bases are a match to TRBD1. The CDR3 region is CASSPGQVSSYEQYF. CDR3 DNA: TGCGCCAGCAGCCCAGGACAGGTGAGCTCCTACGAGCAGTACTTC.